Reported below is one TCR beta chain. The CDR3 loop spans 14 amino acids. V was shortened by 2 bases and J by 6 bases, with 10 bases between the two germline ends. The germline V gene encodes CDR1 SEHNR and CDR2 FQNEAQ (reference sequence). TCRdb's table, derived via immunoSEQ multiplex PCR, lists solely in-frame clones and lacks some. The repertoire holds 30,000 or so clones, with 89% as singletons. The data were obtained in a study of blood T cell repertoires in COVID-19. This rearrangement joins TRBV7-9 to TRBJ1-4; D remains ambiguous. This TCR came from a human donor in a cohort sampled during active COVID-19. The specimen sequenced was peripheral blood. The CDR3 DNA reads TGTGCCAGCAGCTTACGAGGTGGCGATGAAAAACTGTTTTTT. Amino acids: CASSLRGGDEKLFF.